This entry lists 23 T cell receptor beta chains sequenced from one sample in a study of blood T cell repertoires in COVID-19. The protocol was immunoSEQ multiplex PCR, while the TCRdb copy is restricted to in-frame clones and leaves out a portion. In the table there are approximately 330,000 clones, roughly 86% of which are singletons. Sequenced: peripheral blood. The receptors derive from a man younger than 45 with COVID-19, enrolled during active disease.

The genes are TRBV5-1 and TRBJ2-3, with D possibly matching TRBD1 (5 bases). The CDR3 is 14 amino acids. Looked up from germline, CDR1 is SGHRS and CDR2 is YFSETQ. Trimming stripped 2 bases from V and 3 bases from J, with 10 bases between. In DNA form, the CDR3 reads TGCGCCAGCAGCTTTTCGACAGAGACAGATACGCAGTATTTT. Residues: CASSFSTETDTQYF. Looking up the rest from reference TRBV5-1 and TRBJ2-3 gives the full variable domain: KAGVTQTPRYLIKTRGQQVTLSCSPISGHRSVSWYQQTPGQGLQFLFEYFSETQRNKGNFPGRFSGRQFSNSRSEMNVSTLELGDSALYLCASSFSTETDTQYFGPGTRLTVL.

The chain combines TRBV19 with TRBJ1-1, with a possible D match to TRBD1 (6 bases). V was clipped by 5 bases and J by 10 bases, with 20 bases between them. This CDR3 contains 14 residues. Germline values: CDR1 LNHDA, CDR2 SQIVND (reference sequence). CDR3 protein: CASSLGAGLVGAFF. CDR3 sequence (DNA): TGTGCCAGTAGTCTGGGGGCAGGATTGGTTGGAGCTTTCTTT.

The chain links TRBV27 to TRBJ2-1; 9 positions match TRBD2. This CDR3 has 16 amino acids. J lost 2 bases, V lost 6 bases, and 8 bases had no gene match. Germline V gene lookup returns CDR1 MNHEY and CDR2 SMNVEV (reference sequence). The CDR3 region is CASRNSKRGAYNEQFF. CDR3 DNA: TGTGCCAGCAGAAATTCGAAGCGGGGGGCCTACAATGAGCAGTTCTTC.

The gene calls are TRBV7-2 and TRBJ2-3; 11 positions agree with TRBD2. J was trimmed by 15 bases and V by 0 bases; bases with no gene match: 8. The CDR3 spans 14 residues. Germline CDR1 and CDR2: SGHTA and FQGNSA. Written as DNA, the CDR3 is TGTGCCAGCAGCTTAGCCGACACTAGCGGGAGACTATATTTT. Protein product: CASSLADTSGRLYF.

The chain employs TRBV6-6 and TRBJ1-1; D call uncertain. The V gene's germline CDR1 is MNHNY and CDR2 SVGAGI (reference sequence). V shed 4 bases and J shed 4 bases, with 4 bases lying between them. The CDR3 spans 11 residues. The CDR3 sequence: CASSLSTEAFF. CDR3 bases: TGTGCCAGCAGTTTGAGCACTGAAGCTTTCTTT.

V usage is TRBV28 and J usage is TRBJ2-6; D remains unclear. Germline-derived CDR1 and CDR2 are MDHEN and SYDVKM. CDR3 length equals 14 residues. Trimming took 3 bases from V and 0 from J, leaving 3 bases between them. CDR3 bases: TGTGCCAGCAGTTTCCACTCTGGGGCCAACGTCCTGACTTTC. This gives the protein CASSFHSGANVLTF.

The CDR3 loop is CASSPVVEGVNIQYF. Here the CDR3 DNA reads TGTGCCAGCTCACCAGTGGTTGAGGGGGTAAACATTCAGTACTTC. The chain carries TRBV18 and TRBJ2-4; tentatively, D is TRBD1 (6 bases). The germline CDR1 and CDR2 sequences are KGHSH and LQKENI. The CDR3 is 15 amino acids. V lost 2 bases and J lost 6, with 14 bases in between. The entire variable domain, with the rest obtained from reference TRBV18 and TRBJ2-4, is as follows: NAGVMQNPRHLVRRRGQEARLRCSPMKGHSHVYWYRQLPEEGLKFMVYLQKENIIDESGMPKERFSAEFPKEGPSILRIQQVVRGDSAAYFCASSPVVEGVNIQYFGAGTRLSVL.

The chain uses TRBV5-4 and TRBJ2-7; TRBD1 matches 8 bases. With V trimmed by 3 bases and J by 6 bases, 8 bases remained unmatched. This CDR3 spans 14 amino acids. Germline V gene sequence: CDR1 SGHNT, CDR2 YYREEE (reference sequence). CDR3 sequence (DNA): TGTGCCAGCAGCTCTGGACAGGGAACTGCCGAGCAGTACTTC. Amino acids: CASSSGQGTAEQYF.

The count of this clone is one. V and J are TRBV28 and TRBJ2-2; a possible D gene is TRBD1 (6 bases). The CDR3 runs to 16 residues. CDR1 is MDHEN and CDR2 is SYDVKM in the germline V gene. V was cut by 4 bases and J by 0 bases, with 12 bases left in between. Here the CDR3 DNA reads TGTGCCAGCAGTTACTGGGGGCCCGCGAACACCGGGGAGCTGTTTTTT. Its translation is CASSYWGPANTGELFF.

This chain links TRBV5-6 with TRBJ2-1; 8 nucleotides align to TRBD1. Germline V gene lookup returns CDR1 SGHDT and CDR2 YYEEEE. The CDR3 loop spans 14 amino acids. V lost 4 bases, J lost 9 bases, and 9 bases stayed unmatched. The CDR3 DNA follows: TGTGCCAGCAGCGAGGGACAGGTAGTAGGTGAGCAGTTCTTC. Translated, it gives CASSEGQVVGEQFF.

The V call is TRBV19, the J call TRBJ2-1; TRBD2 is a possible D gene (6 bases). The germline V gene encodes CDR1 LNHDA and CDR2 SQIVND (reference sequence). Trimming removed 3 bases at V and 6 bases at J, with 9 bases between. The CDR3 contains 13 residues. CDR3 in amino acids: CASSIGTLNEQFF. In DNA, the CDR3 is TGTGCCAGTAGTATTGGGACTCTCAATGAGCAGTTCTTC.

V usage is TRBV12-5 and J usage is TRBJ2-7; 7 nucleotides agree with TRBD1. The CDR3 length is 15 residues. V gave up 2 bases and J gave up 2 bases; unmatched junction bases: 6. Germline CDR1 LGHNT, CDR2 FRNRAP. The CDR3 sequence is CASGLTGALTYEQYF. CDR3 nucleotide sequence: TGTGCTAGTGGTTTGACAGGGGCCCTAACCTACGAGCAGTACTTC.

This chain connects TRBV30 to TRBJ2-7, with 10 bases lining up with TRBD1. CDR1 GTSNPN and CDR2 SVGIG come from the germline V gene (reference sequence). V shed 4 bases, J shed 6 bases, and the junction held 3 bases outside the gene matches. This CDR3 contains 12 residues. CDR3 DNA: TGTGCCTGGACGACAGGGGGCCGCGAGCAGTACTTC. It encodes CAWTTGGREQYF.

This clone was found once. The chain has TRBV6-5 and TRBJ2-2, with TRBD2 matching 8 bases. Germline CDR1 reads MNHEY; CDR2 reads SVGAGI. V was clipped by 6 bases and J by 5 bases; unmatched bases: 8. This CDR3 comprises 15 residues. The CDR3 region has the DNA TGTGCCAGCAGATCAGGACTAGCTGGGACCGGGGAGCTGTTTTTT. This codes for CASRSGLAGTGELFF.

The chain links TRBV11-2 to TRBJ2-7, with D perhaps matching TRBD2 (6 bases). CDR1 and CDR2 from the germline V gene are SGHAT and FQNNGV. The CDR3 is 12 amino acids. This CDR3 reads CATEGSSYEQYF. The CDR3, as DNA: TGTGCTACGGAGGGAAGCTCCTACGAGCAGTACTTC.

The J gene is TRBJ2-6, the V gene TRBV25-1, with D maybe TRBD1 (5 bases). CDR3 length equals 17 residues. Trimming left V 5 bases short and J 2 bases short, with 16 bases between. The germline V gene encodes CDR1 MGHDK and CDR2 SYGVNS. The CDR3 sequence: CASSPNGARAGANVLTF. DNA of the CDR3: TGTGCCAGCAGTCCAAATGGGGCCCGGGCTGGGGCCAACGTCCTGACTTTC.

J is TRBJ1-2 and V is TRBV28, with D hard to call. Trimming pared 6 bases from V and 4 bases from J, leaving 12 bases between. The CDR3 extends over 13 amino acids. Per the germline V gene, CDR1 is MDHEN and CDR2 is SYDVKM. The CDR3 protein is CASSLTVTYGYTF. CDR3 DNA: TGTGCCAGCAGCCTAACAGTAACCTATGGCTACACCTTC.

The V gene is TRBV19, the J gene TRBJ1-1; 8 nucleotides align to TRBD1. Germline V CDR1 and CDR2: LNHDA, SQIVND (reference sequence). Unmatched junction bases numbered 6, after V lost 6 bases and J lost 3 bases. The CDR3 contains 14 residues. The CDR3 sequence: CASRTGADYTEAFF. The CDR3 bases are TGTGCCAGTAGGACAGGGGCAGATTACACTGAAGCTTTCTTT.

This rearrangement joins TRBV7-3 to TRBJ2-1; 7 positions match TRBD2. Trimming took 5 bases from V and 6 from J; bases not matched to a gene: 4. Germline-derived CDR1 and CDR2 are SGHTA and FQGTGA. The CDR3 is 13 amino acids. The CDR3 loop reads CASSPWGGNEQFF. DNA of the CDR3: TGTGCCAGCAGCCCCTGGGGGGGCAATGAGCAGTTCTTC.

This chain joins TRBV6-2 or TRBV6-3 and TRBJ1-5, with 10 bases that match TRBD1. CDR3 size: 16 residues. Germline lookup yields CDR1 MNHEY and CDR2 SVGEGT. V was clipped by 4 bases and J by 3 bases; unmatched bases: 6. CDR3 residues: CASSLGTGVVNQPQHF. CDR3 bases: TGTGCCAGCAGTTTGGGGACAGGGGTCGTCAATCAGCCCCAGCATTTT.

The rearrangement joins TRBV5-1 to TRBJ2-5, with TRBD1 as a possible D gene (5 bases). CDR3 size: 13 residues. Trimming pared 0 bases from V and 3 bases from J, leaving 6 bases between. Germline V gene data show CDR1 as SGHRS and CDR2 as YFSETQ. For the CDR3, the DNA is TGCGCCAGCAGCTTGGAAGGGGAAGAGACCCAGTACTTC. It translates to CASSLEGEETQYF. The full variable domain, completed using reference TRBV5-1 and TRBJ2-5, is KAGVTQTPRYLIKTRGQQVTLSCSPISGHRSVSWYQQTPGQGLQFLFEYFSETQRNKGNFPGRFSGRQFSNSRSEMNVSTLELGDSALYLCASSLEGEETQYFGPGTRLLVL.

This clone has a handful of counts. CDR3 residues: CASSYFGTGTGELFF. The CDR3 DNA reads TGTGCCAGCAGTTACTTTGGTACGGGCACCGGGGAGCTGTTTTTT. The genes are TRBV6-2 or TRBV6-3 and TRBJ2-2; D gene ambiguous. The V gene lost 1 base and the J gene lost 4 bases, with 10 bases spanning the gap. CDR1 and CDR2 (germline): MNHEY, SVGEGT. This CDR3 is built from 15 residues.

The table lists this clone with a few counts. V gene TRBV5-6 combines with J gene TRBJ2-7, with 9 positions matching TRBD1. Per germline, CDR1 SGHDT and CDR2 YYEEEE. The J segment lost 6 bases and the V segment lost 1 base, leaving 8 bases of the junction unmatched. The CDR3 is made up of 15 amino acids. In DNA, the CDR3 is TGTGCCAGCAGCTTGTCACAGGGGGCGAGGGGCGAGCAGTACTTC. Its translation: CASSLSQGARGEQYF.